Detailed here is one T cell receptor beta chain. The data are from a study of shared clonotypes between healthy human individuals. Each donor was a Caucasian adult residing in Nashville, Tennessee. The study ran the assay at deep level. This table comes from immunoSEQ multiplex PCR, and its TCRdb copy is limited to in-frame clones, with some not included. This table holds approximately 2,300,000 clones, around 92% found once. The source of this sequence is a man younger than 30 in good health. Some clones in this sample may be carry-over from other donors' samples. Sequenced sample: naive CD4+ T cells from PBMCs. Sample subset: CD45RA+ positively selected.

This chain's CDR3 is CASRTPDRGNVDYEQYF. Written as DNA, the CDR3 is TGCGCCAGCAGGACCCCGGACAGGGGAAATGTTGACTACGAGCAGTACTTC. V is TRBV4-3 and J is TRBJ2-7, with 9 bases matching TRBD1. Germline V CDR1 and CDR2: LGHNA, YSLEER. The CDR3 spans 17 residues. V dropped 6 bases and J dropped 3; count of bases not matched to a gene: 15.